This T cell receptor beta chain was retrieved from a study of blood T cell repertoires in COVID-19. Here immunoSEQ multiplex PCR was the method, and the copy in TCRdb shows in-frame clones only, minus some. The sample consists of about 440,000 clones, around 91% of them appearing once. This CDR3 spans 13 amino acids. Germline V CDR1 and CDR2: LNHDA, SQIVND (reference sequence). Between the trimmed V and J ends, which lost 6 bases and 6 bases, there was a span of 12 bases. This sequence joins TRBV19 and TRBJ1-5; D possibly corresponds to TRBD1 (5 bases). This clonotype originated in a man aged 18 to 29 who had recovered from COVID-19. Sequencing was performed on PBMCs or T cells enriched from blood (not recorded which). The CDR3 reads CASRNKGFQPQHF. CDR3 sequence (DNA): TGTGCCAGTAGGAACAAGGGGTTTCAGCCCCAGCATTTT.